Below, one T cell receptor beta chain is given with its context. This sample was included in a study of shared T cell receptors in the human thymus. TCRdb's copy holds only in-frame clones and misses some; the assay was immunoSEQ multiplex PCR. The sample has 600,000 or so clones, about 89% seen once. This sample was also put to use in a study of human thymus T cells. From that report: Donation came from healthy Finnish infants having corrective surgery for congenital heart defects. Within thymic and blood repertoires, V and J gene usage appeared to be biased.

Sequenced: thymocytes. The receptor comes from a boy under two years old with a congenital heart defect.

The CDR3 spells CASSQVAGNNEQFF. CDR3 DNA: TGTGCCAGCAGCCAAGTAGCGGGGAACAATGAGCAGTTCTTC. The chain carries TRBV14 and TRBJ2-1; 8 nucleotides line up with TRBD2. The germline V gene encodes CDR1 SGHDN and CDR2 FVKESK. This CDR3 spans 14 amino acids. V gave up 1 base and J gave up 5 bases; unmatched junction bases: 1. The full variable domain, its missing parts supplied by reference TRBV14 and TRBJ2-1, is EAGVTQFPSHSVIEKGQTVTLRCDPISGHDNLYWYRRVMGKEIKFLLHFVKESKQDESGMPNNRFLAERTGGTYSTLKVQPAELEDSGVYFCASSQVAGNNEQFFGPGTRLTVL.